The clone carrying this T cell receptor beta chain occurred many times. Its antigen is undetermined. Trimming took off 1 base at V and 0 bases at J, with 15 bases between the two ends. The germline gives CDR1 LGHDT, CDR2 YNNKEL (reference sequence). The CDR3 spans 17 residues. This specimen belongs to a study of Graves' ophthalmopathy and Graves' hyperthyroidism. General study findings and limits: The blood repertoire also included most expanded thyroid clonotypes above 0.001 frequency.

Orbital computed tomography, together with clinical symptoms, serum thyroxine, TRAb and thyroid ultrasound, was used for diagnosis. Beta-chain TCR CDR3 regions were amplified from RNA transcripts. Second-round multiplex PCR followed a first-round RT-PCR using HTBI primers. A single record per CDR3 protein comes from TCRdb applying MiXCR to the multiplex PCR reads. The sample lists hundreds of thousands of distinct CDR3 sequences; roughly 14% were seen once. The source is a woman in her 30s with Graves' ophthalmopathy. Sequenced input: blood. V and J are TRBV3-1 and TRBJ2-5, with D unclear. The CDR3 loop reads CASSQVFAAENQETQYF. The CDR3 DNA reads as TGTGCCAGCAGCCAAGTGTTTGCCGCGGAAAACCAAGAGACCCAGTACTTC.